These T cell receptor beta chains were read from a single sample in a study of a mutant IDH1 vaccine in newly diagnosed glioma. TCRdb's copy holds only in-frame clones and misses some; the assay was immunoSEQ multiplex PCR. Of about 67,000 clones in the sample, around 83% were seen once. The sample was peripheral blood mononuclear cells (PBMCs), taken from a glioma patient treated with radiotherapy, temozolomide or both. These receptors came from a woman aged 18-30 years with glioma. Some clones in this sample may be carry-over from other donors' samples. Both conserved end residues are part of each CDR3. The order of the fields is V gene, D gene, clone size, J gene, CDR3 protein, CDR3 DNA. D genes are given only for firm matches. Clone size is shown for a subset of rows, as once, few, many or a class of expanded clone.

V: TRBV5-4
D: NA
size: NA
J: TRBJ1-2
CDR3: CASSLEGGSGYTF
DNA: TGTGCCAGCAGCTTGGAGGGGGGCAGTGGCTACACCTTC

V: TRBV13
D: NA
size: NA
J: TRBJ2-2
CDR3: CASSTGGGNTGELFF
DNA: TGTGCCAGCAGCACCGGGGGCGGTAACACCGGGGAGCTGTTTTTT

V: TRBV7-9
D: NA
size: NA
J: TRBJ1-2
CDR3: CASSLALAVYGYTF
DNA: TGTGCCAGCAGCTTAGCGTTAGCAGTCTATGGCTACACCTTC

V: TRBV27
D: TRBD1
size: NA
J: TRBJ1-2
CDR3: CASSLSGTGNFYGYTF
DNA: TGTGCCAGCAGTTTATCTGGGACAGGGAATTTTTATGGCTACACCTTC

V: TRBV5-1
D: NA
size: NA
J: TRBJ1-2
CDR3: CASSLGRVGGTNYGYTF
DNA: TGCGCCAGCAGCTTAGGTAGGGTGGGGGGCACGAACTATGGCTACACCTTC

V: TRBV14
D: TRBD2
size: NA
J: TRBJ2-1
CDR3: CASSQAGGYNEQFF
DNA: TGTGCCAGCAGCCAAGCGGGGGGGTACAATGAGCAGTTCTTC

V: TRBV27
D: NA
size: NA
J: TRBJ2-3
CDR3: CASSRVRMGTDTQYF
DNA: TGTGCCAGCAGTCGGGTCCGGATGGGCACAGATACGCAGTATTTT

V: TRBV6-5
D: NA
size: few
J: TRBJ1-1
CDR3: CASSNIAKTGAFF
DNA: TGTGCCAGCAGTAACATAGCCAAAACTGGGGCTTTCTTT

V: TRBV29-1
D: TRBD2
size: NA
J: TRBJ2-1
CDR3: CSIRDREDYNEQFF
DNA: TGCAGCATCCGAGACCGGGAGGACTACAATGAGCAGTTCTTC

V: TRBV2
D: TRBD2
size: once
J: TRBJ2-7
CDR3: CASRASGIYEQYF
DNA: TGTGCCAGCAGAGCTAGCGGGATATACGAGCAGTACTTC

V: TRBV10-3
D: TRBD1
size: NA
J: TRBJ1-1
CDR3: CAADRGSGEAFF
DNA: TGTGCCGCTGACAGGGGTTCCGGTGAAGCTTTCTTT

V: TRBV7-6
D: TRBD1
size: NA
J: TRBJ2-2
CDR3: CASSSRQGFTGELFF
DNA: TGTGCCAGCAGCTCTAGACAGGGATTCACCGGGGAGCTGTTTTTT

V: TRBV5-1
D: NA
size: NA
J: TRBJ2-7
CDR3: CASSLEVRSYEQYF
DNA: TGCGCCAGCAGCTTGGAAGTCAGGTCCTACGAGCAGTACTTC

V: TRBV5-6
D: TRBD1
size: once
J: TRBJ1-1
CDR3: CASSVDRGRGTEAFF
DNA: TGTGCCAGCAGCGTGGACAGGGGGCGCGGAACTGAAGCTTTCTTT

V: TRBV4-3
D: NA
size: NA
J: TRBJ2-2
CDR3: CASSQTRGSNTGELFF
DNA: TGCGCCAGCAGCCAGACACGGGGATCGAACACCGGGGAGCTGTTTTTT

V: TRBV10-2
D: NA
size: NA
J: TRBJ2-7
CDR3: CATGMDGSSYEQYF
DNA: TGCGCCACCGGGATGGACGGGTCCTCCTACGAGCAGTACTTC

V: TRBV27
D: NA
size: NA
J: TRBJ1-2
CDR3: CASSPTVFGYGYTF
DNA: TGTGCCAGCAGTCCGACTGTTTTCGGCTATGGCTACACCTTC

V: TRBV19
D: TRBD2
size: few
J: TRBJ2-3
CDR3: CASGSGRAGDTQYF
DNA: TGTGCCAGTGGTAGCGGGAGGGCCGGAGATACGCAGTATTTT

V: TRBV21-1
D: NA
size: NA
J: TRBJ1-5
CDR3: CASSKDRASNQPQHF
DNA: TGTGCCAGCAGCAAGGACAGGGCTAGCAATCAGCCCCAGCATTTT

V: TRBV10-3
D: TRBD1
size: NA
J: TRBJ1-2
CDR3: CAISRGTVEGGYTF
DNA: TGTGCCATCAGCAGGGGGACAGTTGAAGGAGGCTACACCTTC

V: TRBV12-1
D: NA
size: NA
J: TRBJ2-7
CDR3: CASSWAEKKEQYF
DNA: TGTGCCAGCAGCTGGGCCGAGAAAAAAGAGCAGTACTTC

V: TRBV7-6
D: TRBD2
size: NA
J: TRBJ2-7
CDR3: CASSFGLAYEQYF
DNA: TGTGCCAGCAGCTTCGGACTAGCCTACGAGCAGTACTTC

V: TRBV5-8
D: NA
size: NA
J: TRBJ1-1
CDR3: CASSWTANTEAFF
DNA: TGTGCCAGCAGTTGGACAGCAAACACTGAAGCTTTCTTT

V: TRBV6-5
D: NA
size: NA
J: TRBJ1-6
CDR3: CASSREWNSPLHF
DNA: TGTGCCAGCTCAAGGGAGTGGAATTCACCCCTCCACTTT

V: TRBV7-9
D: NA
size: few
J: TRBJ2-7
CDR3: CASSPHGGTREQYF
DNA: TGTGCCAGCAGCCCCCACGGGGGGACACGAGAGCAGTACTTC

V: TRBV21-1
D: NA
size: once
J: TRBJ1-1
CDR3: CASEGPLSTEAFF
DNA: TGTGCCAGTGAGGGCCCCTTAAGCACTGAAGCTTTCTTT

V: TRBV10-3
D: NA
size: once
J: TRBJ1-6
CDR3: CAISGGGSSYNSPLHF
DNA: TGTGCCATCAGTGGGGGCGGGAGCTCCTATAATTCACCCCTCCACTTT

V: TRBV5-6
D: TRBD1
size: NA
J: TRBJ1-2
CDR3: CASSRTGADYGYTF
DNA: TGTGCCAGCAGCCGGACAGGGGCCGACTATGGCTACACCTTC

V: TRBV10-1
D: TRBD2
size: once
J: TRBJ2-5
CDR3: CASSPSGSQETQYF
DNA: TGCGCCAGCAGTCCTAGCGGGAGTCAAGAGACCCAGTACTTC

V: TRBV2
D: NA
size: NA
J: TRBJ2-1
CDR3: CASSVGGGNEQFF
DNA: TGTGCCAGCAGTGTGGGAGGGGGCAATGAGCAGTTCTTC

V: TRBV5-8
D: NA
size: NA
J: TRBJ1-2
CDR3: CASSLALRDKNYGYTF
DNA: TGTGCCAGCAGCTTGGCCCTCCGGGACAAAAACTATGGCTACACCTTC

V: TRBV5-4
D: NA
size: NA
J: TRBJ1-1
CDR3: CASSFPGLGTEAFF
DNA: TGTGCCAGCAGCTTCCCAGGGTTGGGTACTGAAGCTTTCTTT

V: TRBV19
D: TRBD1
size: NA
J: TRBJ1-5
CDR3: CASTLRDRDYSNQPQHF
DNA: TGTGCCAGTACCCTACGGGACAGGGACTATAGCAATCAGCCCCAGCATTTT

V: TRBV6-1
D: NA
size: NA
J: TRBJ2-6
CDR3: CASSGGRPSGGANVLTF
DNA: TGTGCCAGCAGTGGCGGTCGCCCCTCAGGCGGGGCCAACGTCCTGACTTTC

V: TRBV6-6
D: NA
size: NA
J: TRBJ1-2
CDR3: CASSYTHPKTNYGYTF
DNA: TGTGCCAGCAGTTACACTCACCCTAAGACTAACTATGGCTACACCTTC

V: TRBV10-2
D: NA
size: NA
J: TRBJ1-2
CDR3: CASSESVTLGGGYTF
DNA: TGCGCCAGCAGTGAGTCGGTTACCCTCGGGGGAGGCTACACCTTC

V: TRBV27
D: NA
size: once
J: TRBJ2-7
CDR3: CASSLGGNEQYF
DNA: TGTGCCAGCAGTTTAGGGGGGAACGAGCAGTACTTC

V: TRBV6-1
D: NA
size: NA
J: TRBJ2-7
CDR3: CASKAGASYEQYF
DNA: TGTGCCAGCAAGGCAGGCGCGAGCTACGAGCAGTACTTC

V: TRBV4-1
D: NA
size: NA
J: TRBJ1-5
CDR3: CASSQDIQGRYSNQPQHF
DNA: TGCGCCAGCAGCCAAGATATACAAGGAAGATATAGCAATCAGCCCCAGCATTTT

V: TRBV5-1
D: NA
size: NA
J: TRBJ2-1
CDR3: CASSFWGSSYNEQFF
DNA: TGCGCCAGCAGCTTTTGGGGGAGCTCCTACAATGAGCAGTTCTTC

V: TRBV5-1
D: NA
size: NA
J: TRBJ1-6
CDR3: CASSLEADNSPLHF
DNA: TGCGCCAGCAGCTTGGAGGCGGATAATTCACCCCTCCACTTT

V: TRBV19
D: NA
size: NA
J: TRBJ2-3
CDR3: CASSTDLRSTDTQYF
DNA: TGTGCCAGTAGTACCGACCTTCGGAGCACAGATACGCAGTATTTT

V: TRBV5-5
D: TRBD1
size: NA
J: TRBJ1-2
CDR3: CASSLAGQGSYGYTF
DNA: TGTGCCAGCAGCTTGGCCGGACAGGGGTCCTATGGCTACACCTTC

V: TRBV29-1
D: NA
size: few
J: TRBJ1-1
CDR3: CSVESGGTEAFF
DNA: TGCAGCGTTGAAAGTGGGGGCACTGAAGCTTTCTTT

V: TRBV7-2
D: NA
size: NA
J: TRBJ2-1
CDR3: CASSPGMGEQFF
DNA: TGTGCCAGCAGCCCGGGGATGGGTGAGCAGTTCTTC

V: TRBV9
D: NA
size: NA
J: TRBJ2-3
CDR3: CASSVRATSTDTQYF
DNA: TGTGCCAGCAGCGTTCGAGCGACTAGCACAGATACGCAGTATTTT

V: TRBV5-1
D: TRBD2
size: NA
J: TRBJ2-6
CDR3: CASSLGVTSGRVYGANVLTF
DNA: TGCGCCAGCAGCTTGGGAGTGACTAGCGGGAGAGTATATGGGGCCAACGTCCTGACTTTC

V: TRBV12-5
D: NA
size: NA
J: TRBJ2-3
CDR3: CASGSPPRTTHDTQYF
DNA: TGTGCTAGTGGTTCCCCCCCTAGGACGACCCACGATACGCAGTATTTT

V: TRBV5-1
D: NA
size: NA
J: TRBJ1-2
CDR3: CASGEGGQGYGYTF
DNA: TGCGCCAGCGGCGAGGGGGGGCAGGGCTATGGCTACACCTTC

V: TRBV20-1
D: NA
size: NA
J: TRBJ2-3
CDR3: CSARTDTQYF
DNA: TGCAGTGCCCGAACAGATACGCAGTATTTT

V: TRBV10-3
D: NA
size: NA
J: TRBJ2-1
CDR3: CAISEVANNEQFF
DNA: TGTGCCATCAGTGAGGTAGCCAACAATGAGCAGTTCTTC

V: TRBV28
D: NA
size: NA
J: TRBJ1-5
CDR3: CASTGFNQPQHF
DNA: TGTGCCAGTACAGGGTTCAATCAGCCCCAGCATTTT

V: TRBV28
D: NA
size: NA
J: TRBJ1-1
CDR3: CASSLISSKGEAFF
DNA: TGTGCCAGCAGTTTAATTTCGAGTAAGGGTGAAGCTTTCTTT